The clone carrying this T cell receptor (beta chain) has only a few counts. Through Arm-PCR of CDR3 regions and iRepertoire HTBI primers, TCR beta libraries were built. TCRdb fed the multiplex PCR reads into MiXCR, producing one record per CDR3 protein. Here the sample spans roughly 560,000 distinct CDR3 sequences, 12% being singletons. These data originate in a study of regulatory T cells in long-lasting Graves disease. The CDR3 contains 15 residues. In germline, CDR1 is KGHDR, CDR2 SFDVKD. V was trimmed by 4 bases and J by 2 bases, leaving 12 bases between them. Time point denoted: newly diagnosed GD, antithyroid drugs for less than 3 months. RNA isolated from PBMCs was used to make the TCR library. The data were also submitted as part of a second study, on T cells in Graves' hyperthyroidism and ophthalmopathy.

The sequence was obtained from a woman aged 25 to 39 with Graves disease. The V and J genes are TRBV24-1 and TRBJ2-3, with no clear D. Sequencing was performed on peripheral blood mononuclear cells (PBMCs), taken at new diagnosis, from a patient treated with antithyroid drugs. The chain's CDR3 is CATSDPLSFTDTQYF. For the CDR3, the DNA is TGTGCCACCAGTGACCCCTTAAGCTTCACAGATACGCAGTATTTT.